This T cell receptor beta chain stems from a study of PD-L1 blockade in urothelial cancer. Study context: Prior chemotherapy regimens per patient numbered 0 to 3.

Every PCR received spiked-in synthetic TCR analog templates. The table came from immunoSEQ multiplex PCR; TCRdb's copy has only in-frame clones and leaves some out. The top ten hold roughly 2% of the sample, which has 95,000 or so clones, around nine tenths seen once. Time point in this sample: pretreatment peripheral blood. V shed 5 bases and J 3 bases; nucleotides not matched to a gene: 8. This CDR3 region has 17 residues. Germline V lookup: CDR1 SGHNT, CDR2 YENEEA. This TCR was recovered from a man between 60 and 75 years old with urothelial cancer. The J gene is TRBJ2-3, the V gene TRBV11-3; 13 bases align to TRBD2. The material was PBMCs, obtained around atezolizumab (anti-PD-L1) treatment. As DNA, the CDR3 is TGTGCCAGCAGCCCCGGACTAGCGGGGGCGGGGACAGATACGCAGTATTTT. Protein: CASSPGLAGAGTDTQYF.